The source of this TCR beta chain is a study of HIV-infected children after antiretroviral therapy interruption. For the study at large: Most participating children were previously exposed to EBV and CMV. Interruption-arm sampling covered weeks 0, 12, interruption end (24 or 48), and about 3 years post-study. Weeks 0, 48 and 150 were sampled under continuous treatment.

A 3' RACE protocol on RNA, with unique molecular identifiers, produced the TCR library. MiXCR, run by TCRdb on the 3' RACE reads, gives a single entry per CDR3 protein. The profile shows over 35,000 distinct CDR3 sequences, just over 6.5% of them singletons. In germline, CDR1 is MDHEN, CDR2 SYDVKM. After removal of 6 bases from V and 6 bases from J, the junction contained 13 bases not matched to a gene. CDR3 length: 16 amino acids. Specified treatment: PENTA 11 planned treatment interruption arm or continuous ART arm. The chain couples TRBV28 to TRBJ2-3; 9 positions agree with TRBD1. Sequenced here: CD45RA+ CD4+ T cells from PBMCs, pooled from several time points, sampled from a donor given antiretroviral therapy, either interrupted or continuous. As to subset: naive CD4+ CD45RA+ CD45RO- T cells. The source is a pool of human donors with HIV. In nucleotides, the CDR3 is TGTGCCAGCAGCATCTACAGGGGGCGACACACTGATACGCAGTATTTT. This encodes CASSIYRGRHTDTQYF.